A selection of T cell receptor beta chains follows, all from one sample in a study of blood T cell repertoires in COVID-19. This table comes from immunoSEQ multiplex PCR, and its TCRdb copy is limited to in-frame clones, with some not included. The sample records roughly 460,000 clones, approximately 90% being singletons. Sequenced sample: peripheral blood. These receptors came from a young man with COVID-19, enrolled during active disease. The CDR3 runs from the conserved cysteine through the conserved F or W. The order of the fields is J gene, V gene, D gene, clone size, CDR3 protein, CDR3 DNA. D genes are given only for firm matches. Expanded clones are given a class, and other clones once, few, many or no size at all.

TRBJ1-1	TRBV6-5	TRBD1	.	CASSSWTGGRNTEAFF	TGTGCCAGCAGTTCCTGGACAGGGGGCCGGAACACTGAAGCTTTCTTT
TRBJ2-7	TRBV7-2	.	few	CASSLWAGDYYEQYF	TGTGCCAGCAGCTTATGGGCAGGAGACTATTACGAGCAGTACTTC
TRBJ2-5	TRBV18	.	.	CASSPPGERETQYF	TGTGCCAGCTCACCACCAGGGGAAAGAGAGACCCAGTACTTC
TRBJ1-1	TRBV5-4	TRBD1	.	CASSRGGLNTEAFF	TGTGCCAGCAGCCGAGGGGGCCTAAACACTGAAGCTTTCTTT
TRBJ2-2	TRBV11-2	TRBD2	.	CASSFTSGAGELFF	TGTGCCAGCAGCTTTACTAGCGGGGCTGGGGAGCTGTTTTTT
TRBJ2-3	TRBV4-2	.	.	CASSQDRRVGDTDTQYF	TGTGCCAGCAGCCAAGATAGGAGGGTAGGAGACACAGATACGCAGTATTTT
TRBJ2-7	TRBV3-1/TRBV3-2	.	.	CASSQGGILEQYF	TGTGCCAGCAGCCAAGGCGGCATACTTGAGCAGTACTTC
TRBJ2-1	TRBV4-1	.	.	CASSQDPGGTYNEQFF	TGCGCCAGCAGCCAAGATCCCGGGGGAACCTACAATGAGCAGTTCTTC
TRBJ2-3	TRBV24-1	TRBD1	.	CATSDLRTGGGLSTDTQYF	TGTGCCACCAGTGATCTGCGGACAGGGGGCGGACTTAGCACAGATACGCAGTATTTT
TRBJ2-3	TRBV10-3	TRBD2	.	CAITPREGSTDTQYF	TGTGCCATCACCCCCCGGGAGGGGAGCACAGATACGCAGTATTTT
TRBJ2-7	TRBV3-1/TRBV3-2	TRBD2	.	CASSLLRLAPHF	TGTGCCAGCAGCCTATTGCGACTAGCCCCCCACTTC
TRBJ2-1	TRBV3-1/TRBV3-2	.	.	CASSQDGMSGSIF	TGTGCCAGCAGCCAAGATGGGATGAGCGGCTCCATCTTC
TRBJ2-1	TRBV2	TRBD1	.	CASTPGQGTNEQFF	TGTGCCAGCACCCCGGGACAGGGGACGAATGAGCAGTTCTTC
TRBJ2-3	TRBV7-6	TRBD2	.	CASSLEPPGLARTDTQYF	TGTGCCAGCAGCTTAGAGCCCCCGGGACTAGCGCGCACAGATACGCAGTATTTT
TRBJ1-6	TRBV2	.	.	CASSKGYYNSPLHF	TGTGCCAGCAGTAAGGGGTATTATAATTCACCCCTCCACTTT
TRBJ2-1	TRBV6-5	.	.	CASSYSVTGNEQFF	TGTGCCAGCAGTTACTCGGTTACAGGGAATGAGCAGTTCTTC
TRBJ1-2	TRBV7-9	.	few	CASTFHPGNDYGYTF	TGTGCCAGCACCTTCCACCCAGGGAATGACTATGGCTACACCTTC
TRBJ1-6	TRBV4-2	.	.	CASSQEVEGVGRSFNSPLHF	TGTGCCAGCAGCCAAGAAGTGGAGGGAGTGGGGCGCTCATTTAATTCACCCCTCCACTTT
TRBJ2-7	TRBV18	TRBD2	once	CASSPTSGRSYEQYF	TGTGCCAGCTCACCTACTAGCGGACGGTCCTACGAGCAGTACTTC
TRBJ2-1	TRBV27	.	.	CASSPLWTGTYNEQFF	TGTGCCAGCAGTCCGCTCTGGACGGGAACCTACAATGAGCAGTTCTTC
TRBJ2-2	TRBV2	.	.	CASRRTVNTGELFF	TGTGCCAGCAGGAGGACAGTTAACACCGGGGAGCTGTTTTTT
TRBJ2-1	TRBV27	.	.	CASSDSLTYNEQFF	TGTGCCAGCAGTGACAGCTTAACCTACAATGAGCAGTTCTTC
TRBJ2-5	TRBV18	.	.	CASSPLAGRLQETQYF	TGTGCCAGCTCACCGCTTGCGGGCCGGTTACAAGAGACCCAGTACTTC
TRBJ1-5	TRBV27	.	.	CASSSLTGKPQHF	TGTGCCAGCAGTTCTCTAACAGGGAAGCCCCAGCATTTT
TRBJ2-7	TRBV28	TRBD1	once	CASRRTGPYEQYF	TGTGCCAGCAGGCGGACAGGGCCCTACGAGCAGTACTTC
TRBJ2-7	TRBV7-8	.	.	CASSLGALAGRYEQYF	TGTGCCAGCAGCTTAGGGGCCCTAGCAGGCAGGTACGAGCAGTACTTC
TRBJ2-1	TRBV24-1	.	.	CATVRQTASYNEQFF	TGTGCCACCGTACGACAGACAGCCTCCTACAATGAGCAGTTCTTC
TRBJ1-2	TRBV12-3/TRBV12-4	TRBD1	.	CASSQTGNYGYTF	TGTGCCAGCAGCCAGACAGGGAACTATGGCTACACCTTC
TRBJ1-2	TRBV4-2	TRBD1	.	CASSQASRQGADYGYTF	TGTGCCAGCAGCCAAGCTTCTAGGCAGGGGGCAGATTATGGCTACACCTTC
TRBJ1-2	TRBV5-6	TRBD1	.	CASSFRRGRSGYTF	TGTGCCAGCAGCTTTCGGAGGGGGCGTTCGGGCTACACCTTC
TRBJ2-1	TRBV4-1	TRBD2	.	CASSQAPVASGYNEQFF	TGCGCCAGCAGCCAAGCCCCCGTGGCTAGCGGTTACAATGAGCAGTTCTTC
TRBJ2-1	TRBV7-9	TRBD2	once	CASSPRGTSGINEQFF	TGTGCCAGCAGCCCGAGAGGGACTAGCGGAATCAATGAGCAGTTCTTC
TRBJ2-4	TRBV19	.	.	CASSPLRGSGNIQYF	TGTGCCAGTAGTCCCTTACGGGGATCCGGGAACATTCAGTACTTC
TRBJ1-2	TRBV5-1	TRBD1	.	CASSLPGQGYGYTF	TGCGCCAGCAGCTTGCCTGGACAGGGCTATGGCTACACCTTC
TRBJ2-5	TRBV21-1	.	.	CASSRTGEYQETQYF	TGTGCCAGCAGCCGGACAGGAGAGTACCAAGAGACCCAGTACTTC
TRBJ1-2	TRBV10-3	.	.	CAIITASYGYTF	TGTGCCATCATTACAGCTTCCTATGGCTACACCTTC
TRBJ2-1	TRBV6-6	TRBD1	.	CASRDTGGSGNEQFF	TGTGCCAGCAGAGACACAGGGGGCTCTGGCAATGAGCAGTTCTTC
TRBJ1-2	TRBV29-1	TRBD1	once	CSVGRRDRGRVSYTF	TGCAGCGTGGGAAGACGGGACAGGGGAAGAGTTAGCTACACCTTC
TRBJ1-3	TRBV10-3	.	.	CAISDGGPSPGNTIYF	TGTGCCATCAGTGATGGGGGCCCGAGCCCTGGAAACACCATATATTTT
TRBJ2-1	TRBV9	TRBD2	few	CASSAPSGLAVNEQFF	TGTGCCAGCAGCGCACCCTCCGGACTAGCGGTCAATGAGCAGTTCTTC
TRBJ2-1	TRBV15	TRBD2	.	CATSSNPLAGGNEQFF	TGTGCCACCAGCTCTAATCCCTTAGCGGGAGGCAATGAGCAGTTCTTC
TRBJ1-5	TRBV5-8	.	.	CASSLYGANQPQHF	TGTGCCAGCAGCTTGTATGGGGCCAATCAGCCCCAGCATTTT
TRBJ2-1	TRBV5-1	TRBD2	.	CASIRTSGEYDEQFF	TGCGCCAGCATCCGGACTAGCGGGGAATACGATGAGCAGTTCTTC